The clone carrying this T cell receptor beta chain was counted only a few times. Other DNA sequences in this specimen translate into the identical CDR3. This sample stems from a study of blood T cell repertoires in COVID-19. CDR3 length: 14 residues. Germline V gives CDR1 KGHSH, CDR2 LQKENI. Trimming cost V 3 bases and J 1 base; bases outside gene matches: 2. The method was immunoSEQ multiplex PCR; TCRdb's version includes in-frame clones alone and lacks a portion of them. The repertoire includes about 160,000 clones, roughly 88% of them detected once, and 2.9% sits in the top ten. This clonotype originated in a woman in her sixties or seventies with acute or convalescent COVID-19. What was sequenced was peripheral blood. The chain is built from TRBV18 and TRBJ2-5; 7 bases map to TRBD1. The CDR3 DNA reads TGTGCCAGCTCACCGAGGACAGGCCAAGAGACCCAGTACTTC. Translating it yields CASSPRTGQETQYF.